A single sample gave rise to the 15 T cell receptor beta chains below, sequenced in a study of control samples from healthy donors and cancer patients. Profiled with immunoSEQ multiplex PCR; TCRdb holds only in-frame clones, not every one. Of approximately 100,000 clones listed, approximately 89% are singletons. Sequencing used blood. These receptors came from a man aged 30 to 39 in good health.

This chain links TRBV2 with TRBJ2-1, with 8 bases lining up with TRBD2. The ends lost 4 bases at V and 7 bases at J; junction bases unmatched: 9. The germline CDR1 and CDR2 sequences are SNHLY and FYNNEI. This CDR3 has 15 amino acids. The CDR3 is CASSGGGGPVNEQFF. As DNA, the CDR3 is TGTGCCAGCAGTGGGGGCGGGGGGCCCGTAAATGAGCAGTTCTTC.

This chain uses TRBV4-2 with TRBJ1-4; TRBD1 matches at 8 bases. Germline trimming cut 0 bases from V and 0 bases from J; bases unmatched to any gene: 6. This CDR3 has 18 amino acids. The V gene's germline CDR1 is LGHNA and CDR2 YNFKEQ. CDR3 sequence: CASSQDPGQGSTNEKLFF. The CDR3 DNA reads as TGTGCCAGCAGCCAAGATCCTGGACAGGGATCAACTAATGAAAAACTGTTTTTT.

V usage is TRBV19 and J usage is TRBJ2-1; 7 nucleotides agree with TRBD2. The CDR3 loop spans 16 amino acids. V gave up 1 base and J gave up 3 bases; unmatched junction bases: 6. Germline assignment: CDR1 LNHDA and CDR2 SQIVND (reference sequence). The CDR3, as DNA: TGTGCCAGTAGTATAGGCGAGCTAGCGGTCTACAATGAGCAGTTCTTC. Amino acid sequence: CASSIGELAVYNEQFF.

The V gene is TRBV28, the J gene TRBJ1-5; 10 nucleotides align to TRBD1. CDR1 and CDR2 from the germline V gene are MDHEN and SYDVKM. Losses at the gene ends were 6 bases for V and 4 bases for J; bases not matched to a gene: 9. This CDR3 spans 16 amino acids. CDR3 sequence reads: CASSYRTGGVNQPQHF. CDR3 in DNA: TGTGCCAGCAGCTACCGGACAGGGGGAGTAAATCAGCCCCAGCATTTT.

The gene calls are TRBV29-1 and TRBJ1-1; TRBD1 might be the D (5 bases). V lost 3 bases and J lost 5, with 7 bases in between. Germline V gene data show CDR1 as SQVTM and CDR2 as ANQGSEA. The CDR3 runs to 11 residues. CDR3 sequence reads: CSVDGGTEAFF. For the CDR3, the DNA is TGCAGCGTTGATGGGGGAACTGAAGCTTTCTTT.

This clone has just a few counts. CDR3 nucleotide sequence: TGTGCCTGGAGTGTACTCGAGGCAGGGAGGGAGCAGTACTTC. Protein: CAWSVLEAGREQYF. The genes are TRBV30 and TRBJ2-7; maybe TRBD2 (6 bases). Germline CDR1 is GTSNPN and CDR2 is SVGIG (reference sequence). There are 14 residues in the CDR3. V lost 0 bases, J lost 7 bases, and 16 bases lay in between.

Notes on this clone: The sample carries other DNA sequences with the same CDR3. CDR3: CASSPGLAGGETQYF. CDR3 bases: TGTGCCAGCAGCCCGGGACTAGCGGGGGGTGAGACCCAGTACTTC. The J gene is TRBJ2-5, the V gene TRBV7-3, with 15 positions matching TRBD2. V shed 5 bases and J 5 bases; nucleotides not matched to a gene: 3. Germline V gives CDR1 SGHTA, CDR2 FQGTGA. The CDR3 extends over 15 amino acids. The complete variable domain, with remaining parts taken from reference TRBV7-3 and TRBJ2-5, reads GAGVSQTPSNKVTEKGKYVELRCDPISGHTALYWYRQSLGQGPEFLIYFQGTGAADDSGLPNDRFFAVRPEGSVSTLKIQRTERGDSAVYLCASSPGLAGGETQYFGPGTRLLVL.

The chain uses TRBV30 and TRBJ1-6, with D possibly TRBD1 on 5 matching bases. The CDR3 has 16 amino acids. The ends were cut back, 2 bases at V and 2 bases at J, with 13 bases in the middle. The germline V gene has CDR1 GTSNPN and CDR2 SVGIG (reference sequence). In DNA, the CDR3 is TGTGCCTGGAGTTCGCAGGGAGGCCCCTATAATTCACCCCTCCACTTT. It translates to CAWSSQGGPYNSPLHF.

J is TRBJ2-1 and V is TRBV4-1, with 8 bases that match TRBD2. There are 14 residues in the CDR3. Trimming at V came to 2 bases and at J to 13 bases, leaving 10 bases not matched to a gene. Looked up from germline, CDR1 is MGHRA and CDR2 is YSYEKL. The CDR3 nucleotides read TGCGCCAGCAGCCAACCGTTCGATAGCGGGGATCAGTTCTTC. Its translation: CASSQPFDSGDQFF.

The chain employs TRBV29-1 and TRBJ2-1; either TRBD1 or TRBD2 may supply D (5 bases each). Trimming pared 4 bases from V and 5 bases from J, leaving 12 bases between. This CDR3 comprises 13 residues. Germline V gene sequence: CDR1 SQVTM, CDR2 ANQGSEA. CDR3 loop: CSVVLGTNNEQFF. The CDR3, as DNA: TGCAGCGTTGTTCTCGGGACCAACAATGAGCAGTTCTTC.

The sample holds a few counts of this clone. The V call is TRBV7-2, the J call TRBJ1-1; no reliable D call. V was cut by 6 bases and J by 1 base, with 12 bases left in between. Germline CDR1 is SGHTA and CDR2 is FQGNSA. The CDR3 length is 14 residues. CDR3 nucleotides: TGTGCCAGCAGTTCGGTGGCGGGGAACACTGAAGCTTTCTTT. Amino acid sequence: CASSSVAGNTEAFF.

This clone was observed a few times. The CDR3 bases are TGTGCCTGGCTGAGGTTGCGGGGGGCATGGACTGAAGCTTTCTTT. This gives the protein CAWLRLRGAWTEAFF. V is TRBV30 and J is TRBJ1-1; the D gene is possibly TRBD1 (6 bases). Germline V CDR1 and CDR2: GTSNPN, SVGIG (reference sequence). V lost 5 bases, J lost 5 bases, and 21 bases lay in between. This CDR3 contains 15 residues.

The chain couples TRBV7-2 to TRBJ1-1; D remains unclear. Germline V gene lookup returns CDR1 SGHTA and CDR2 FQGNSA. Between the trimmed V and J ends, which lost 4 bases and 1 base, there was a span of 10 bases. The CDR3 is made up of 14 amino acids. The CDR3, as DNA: TGTGCCAGCAGCTCCGGCAACTCGAACACTGAAGCTTTCTTT. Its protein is CASSSGNSNTEAFF.

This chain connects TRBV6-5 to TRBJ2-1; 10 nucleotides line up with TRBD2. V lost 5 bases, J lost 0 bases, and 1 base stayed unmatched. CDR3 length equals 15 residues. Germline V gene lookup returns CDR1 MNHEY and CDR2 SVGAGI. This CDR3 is CASSLAGVSYNEQFF. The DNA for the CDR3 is TGTGCCAGCAGTCTAGCGGGGGTCTCCTACAATGAGCAGTTCTTC.

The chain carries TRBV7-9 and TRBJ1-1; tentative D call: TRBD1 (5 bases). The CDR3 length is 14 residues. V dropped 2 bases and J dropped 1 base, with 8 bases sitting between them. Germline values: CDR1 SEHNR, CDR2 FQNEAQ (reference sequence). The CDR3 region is CASSLQGKNTEAFF. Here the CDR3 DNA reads TGTGCCAGCAGCTTACAGGGAAAGAACACTGAAGCTTTCTTT.